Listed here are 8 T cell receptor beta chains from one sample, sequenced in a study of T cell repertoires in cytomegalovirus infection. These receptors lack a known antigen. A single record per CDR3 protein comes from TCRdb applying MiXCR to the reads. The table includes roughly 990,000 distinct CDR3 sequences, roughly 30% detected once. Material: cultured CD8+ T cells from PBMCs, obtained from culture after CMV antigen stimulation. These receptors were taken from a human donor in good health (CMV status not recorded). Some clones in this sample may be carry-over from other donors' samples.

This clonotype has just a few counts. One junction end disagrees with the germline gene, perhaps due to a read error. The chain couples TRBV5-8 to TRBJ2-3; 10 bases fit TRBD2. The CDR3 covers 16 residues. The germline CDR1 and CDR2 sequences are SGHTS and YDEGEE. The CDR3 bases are TGTGCCAGCAGCTTACTAGCGGGGTTCGGGGGAGATACGCAGTATTTC. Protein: CASSLLAGFGGDTQYF. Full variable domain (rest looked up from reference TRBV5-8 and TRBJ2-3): EAGVTQSPTHLIKTRGQQATLRCSPISGHTSVYWYQQALGLGLQFLLWYDEGEERNRGNFPPRFSGRQFPNYSSELNVNALELEDSALYLCASSLLAGFGGDTQYFGPGTRLTVL.

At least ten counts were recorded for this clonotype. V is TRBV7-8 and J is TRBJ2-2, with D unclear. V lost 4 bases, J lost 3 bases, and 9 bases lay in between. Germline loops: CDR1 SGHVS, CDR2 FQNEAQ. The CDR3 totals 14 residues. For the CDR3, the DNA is TGTGCCAGCAGCTCCTCAGGACACACCGGGGAGCTGTTTTTT. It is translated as CASSSSGHTGELFF.

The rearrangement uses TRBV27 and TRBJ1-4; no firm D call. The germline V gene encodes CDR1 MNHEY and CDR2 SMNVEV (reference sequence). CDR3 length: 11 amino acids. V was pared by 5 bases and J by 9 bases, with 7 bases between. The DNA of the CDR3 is TGTGCCAGCAGTATGGACCAAAAACTGTTTTTT. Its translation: CASSMDQKLFF.

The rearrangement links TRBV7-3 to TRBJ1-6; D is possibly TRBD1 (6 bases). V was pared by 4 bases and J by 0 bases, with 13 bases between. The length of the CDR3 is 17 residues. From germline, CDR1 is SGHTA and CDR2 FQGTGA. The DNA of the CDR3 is TGTGCCAGCAGCTCTCCCGAGGGGGGCTCCTATAATTCACCCCTCCACTTT. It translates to CASSSPEGGSYNSPLHF.

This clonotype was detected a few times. In DNA form, the CDR3 reads TGTGCCAGCAGCCTGCGACACCCACTAGCGGGGGGAAACAATGAGCAGTTCTTC. The encoded protein is CASSLRHPLAGGNNEQFF. The rearrangement uses TRBV7-2 and TRBJ2-1; TRBD2 aligns across 12 bases. The germline gives CDR1 SGHTA, CDR2 FQGNSA. Germline trimming cut 5 bases from V and 5 bases from J; bases unmatched to any gene: 13. The CDR3 is 18 amino acids.

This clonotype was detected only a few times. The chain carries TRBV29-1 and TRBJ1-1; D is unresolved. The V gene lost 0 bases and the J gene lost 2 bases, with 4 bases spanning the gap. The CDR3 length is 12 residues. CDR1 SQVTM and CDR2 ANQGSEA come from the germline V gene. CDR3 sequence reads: CSVEEGNTEAFF. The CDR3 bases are TGCAGCGTTGAAGAGGGTAACACTGAAGCTTTCTTT.

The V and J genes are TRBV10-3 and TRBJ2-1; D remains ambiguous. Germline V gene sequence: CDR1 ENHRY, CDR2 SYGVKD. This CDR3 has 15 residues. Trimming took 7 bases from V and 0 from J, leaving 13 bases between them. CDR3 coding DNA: TGTGCCATCAAGCCCTCGGGCCCCTCCTACAATGAGCAGTTCTTC. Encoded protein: CAIKPSGPSYNEQFF.

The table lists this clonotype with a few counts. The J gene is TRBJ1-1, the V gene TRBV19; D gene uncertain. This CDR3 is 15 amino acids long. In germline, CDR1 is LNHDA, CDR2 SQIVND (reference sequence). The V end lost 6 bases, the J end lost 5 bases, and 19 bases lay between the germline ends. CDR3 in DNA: TGTGCCAGTAGCCTCCTGGACTACGACGGTACTGAAGCTTTCTTT. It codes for CASSLLDYDGTEAFF.